The clone carrying this T cell receptor beta chain was seen at least ten times. Its specificity is not known. These data are taken from a study of T cells in Graves' hyperthyroidism and ophthalmopathy. Exclusion of a patient resulted from uncontrolled infection, other autoimmune disease, pregnancy or lactation. Together with thyroid ultrasound, orbital computed tomography, serum thyroxine and TRAb, clinical symptoms were used for diagnoses. Study-level points and caveats: Most thyroid clonotypes with frequency above 0.001 were detected in blood.

RNA transcripts provided the source from which TCR beta CDR3 regions were amplified. A first-round RT-PCR of the TCR CDR3 used the HTBI primer set. Via MiXCR, TCRdb re-called the multiplex PCR reads, giving one row per CDR3 protein. The data contain a few hundred thousand distinct CDR3 sequences, just over 45% of them singletons. V dropped 5 bases and J dropped 6; count of bases not matched to a gene: 9. CDR1 and CDR2 from the germline V gene are SEHNR and FQNEAQ (reference sequence). The CDR3 is made up of 14 amino acids. V and J are TRBV7-9 and TRBJ1-1, with 7 bases fitting TRBD1. Input material: peripheral blood or thyroid tissue (not recorded which). This sequence was found in an adult woman with Graves' disease, either hyperthyroidism or ophthalmopathy (not recorded which). For the CDR3, the DNA is TGTGCCAGCAGCGACAGGGAGGGGCACGCTGAAGCTTTCTTT. This codes for CASSDREGHAEAFF.